This T cell receptor beta chain was documented in a study of T cell changes during pregnancy in multiple sclerosis. The assay was immunoSEQ multiplex PCR, and TCRdb's table has in-frame clones only and misses some. The sample shows roughly 40,000 clones, roughly 90% of them seen only once. CDR1 is MNHEY, CDR2 SMNVEV, per germline (reference sequence). The V end lost 6 bases, the J end lost 4 bases, and 12 bases lay between the germline ends. The CDR3 contains 13 residues. In this sample, this clone turned up once. The receptor's source is a female donor with multiple sclerosis, enrolled in a pregnancy study. The chain couples TRBV27 to TRBJ1-2, with a possible D match to TRBD1 (6 bases). This material consisted of CD8+ T cells from peripheral blood mononuclear cells, taken in the first trimester of pregnancy. Here the CDR3 DNA reads TGTGCCAGCAGCAAAGGGGGGGGCTATGGCTACACCTTC. Its translation: CASSKGGGYGYTF.